Listed below are T cell receptor beta chains from one sample, sequenced in a study of CD8 T cells in Susac syndrome. Via MiXCR, TCRdb re-called the immunoSEQ multiplex PCR reads, giving one row per CDR3 protein. Of 95,000 to 150,000 distinct CDR3 sequences in the sample, around 94% are singletons; the top ten hold more than 0.095%. The source material was CD4+ T cells from PBMCs. The receptor source for this set is a human donor in good health. Both conserved end residues are trimmed from each CDR3.

CDR3 protein: SARLQGGTEAF
V gene: TRBV20-1
J gene: TRBJ1-1

CDR3 protein: SVGVWGTAEDNEQF
V gene: TRBV29-1
J gene: TRBJ2-1

CDR3 protein: ASSLRLEAYEQY
V gene: TRBV12-3/TRBV12-4
J gene: TRBJ2-7

CDR3 protein: SVEDGTGQIRNEQF
V gene: TRBV29-1
J gene: TRBJ2-1

CDR3 protein: ASSYQTSGDYEQY
V gene: TRBV6-2/TRBV6-3
J gene: TRBJ2-7

CDR3 protein: SVELDRAHGYT
V gene: TRBV29-1
J gene: TRBJ1-2

CDR3 protein: ASSLTDQETQY
V gene: TRBV11-2
J gene: TRBJ2-5

CDR3 protein: ASSGGSDQPQH
V gene: TRBV5-1
J gene: TRBJ1-5

CDR3 protein: ASKIQGSRNTEAF
V gene: TRBV5-1
J gene: TRBJ1-1

CDR3 protein: ASSLGSGHGELF
V gene: TRBV7-2
J gene: TRBJ2-2

CDR3 protein: ASSPQTGAQPQH
V gene: TRBV18
J gene: TRBJ1-5

CDR3 protein: ASIKDPPGLAGGWDEQF
V gene: TRBV6-2/TRBV6-3
J gene: TRBJ2-1

CDR3 protein: ASRRTGVETQY
V gene: TRBV27
J gene: TRBJ2-5

CDR3 protein: ASSMGVSNQPQH
V gene: TRBV19
J gene: TRBJ1-5

CDR3 protein: SVKTGAGTDTQY
V gene: TRBV29-1
J gene: TRBJ2-3

CDR3 protein: AISVRTSENYGYT
V gene: TRBV10-3
J gene: TRBJ1-2

CDR3 protein: ASRWTGLNTEAF
V gene: TRBV12-3/TRBV12-4
J gene: TRBJ1-1

CDR3 protein: ASSLGDFLEQF
V gene: TRBV12-3/TRBV12-4
J gene: TRBJ2-1

CDR3 protein: AISETTEQY
V gene: TRBV10-3
J gene: TRBJ2-7

CDR3 protein: ASRPGQGGRGYNEQF
V gene: TRBV2
J gene: TRBJ2-1

CDR3 protein: ASSEVGGPSTDTQY
V gene: TRBV6-1
J gene: TRBJ2-3

CDR3 protein: AWTDSYGYT
V gene: TRBV30
J gene: TRBJ1-2

CDR3 protein: ASSPRDTSTDTQY
V gene: TRBV7-9
J gene: TRBJ2-3

CDR3 protein: ASSPRGSSGANVLT
V gene: TRBV12-3/TRBV12-4
J gene: TRBJ2-6

CDR3 protein: ASSPPTLNTGELF
V gene: TRBV9
J gene: TRBJ2-2

CDR3 protein: ASSPLGLAGYNEQF
V gene: TRBV19
J gene: TRBJ2-1

CDR3 protein: ASSESQTGELF
V gene: TRBV2
J gene: TRBJ2-2

CDR3 protein: ASSLVTPGYT
V gene: TRBV2
J gene: TRBJ1-2

CDR3 protein: ASSKTSGTSPPDTQY
V gene: TRBV6-1
J gene: TRBJ2-3

CDR3 protein: ASSPGGSSYEQY
V gene: TRBV7-9
J gene: TRBJ2-7

CDR3 protein: ASSQFSHTGELF
V gene: TRBV4-3
J gene: TRBJ2-2

CDR3 protein: ASSWGDPWGRGTDTQY
V gene: TRBV5-6
J gene: TRBJ2-3

CDR3 protein: ASSLGTGRTGELF
V gene: TRBV4-1
J gene: TRBJ2-2

CDR3 protein: ASSFPGNSPLH
V gene: TRBV6-5
J gene: TRBJ1-6

CDR3 protein: ASSLVAGDGNEQF
V gene: TRBV19
J gene: TRBJ2-1